The 26 T cell receptor beta chains given below trace back to one sample, sequenced in a study of CD8+ T cells in alopecia areata. Sequencing templates came from extracted RNA that was reverse transcribed into cDNA. Some clones are missing from TCRdb's copy, which holds only in-frame ones; the method was immunoSEQ multiplex PCR. The sample records around 100,000 clones, less than 70% being singletons. Input material: CD4+ T cells sorted from blood. These TCRs come from a human donor in good health.

The CDR3 sequence: CASGSVGTLNSPLHF. The CDR3 region has the DNA TGTGCCAGCGGTAGTGTTGGCACTCTTAATTCACCCCTCCACTTT. This chain connects TRBV6-6 to TRBJ1-6; D unresolved. This CDR3 has 15 amino acids. Germline lookup yields CDR1 MNHNY and CDR2 SVGAGI (reference sequence). V gave up 8 bases and J gave up 6 bases, with 17 bases separating them.

The J gene is TRBJ1-1, the V gene TRBV29-1; D not certain. CDR3 length: 13 amino acids. In germline, CDR1 is SQVTM, CDR2 ANQGSEA. V lost 0 bases and J lost 0, with 5 bases in between. This CDR3 is CSVEEQMNTEAFF. In DNA form, the CDR3 reads TGCAGCGTTGAAGAACAGATGAACACTGAAGCTTTCTTT.

This clone was counted between two and nine times. V usage is TRBV23-1 and J usage is TRBJ1-5; tentative D call: TRBD1 (5 bases). TRBV23-1 is an ORF, with its function uncertain. V lost 8 bases to trimming and J lost 2 bases, with 16 bases between them. There are 15 residues in the CDR3. The CDR3 here is CASVPGGAGNQPQHF. DNA for the CDR3: TGCGCCAGCGTCCCGGGTGGGGCTGGCAATCAGCCCCAGCATTTT.

The V call is TRBV6-5, the J call TRBJ1-2, with D possibly matching TRBD1 (6 bases). CDR3 size: 13 residues. The germline V gene encodes CDR1 MNHEY and CDR2 SVGAGI. Trimming pared 7 bases from V and 8 bases from J, leaving 17 bases between. The CDR3 spells CASKGRGGLGYTF. CDR3 sequence (DNA): TGTGCCAGCAAGGGCAGGGGAGGACTCGGCTACACCTTC.

This clone has ten or more counts. The chain employs TRBV23-1 and TRBJ2-3; 8 positions match TRBD1. TRBV23-1 falls under the ORF class, with uncertain function. V lost 7 bases and J lost 8; bases outside the gene matches: 14. CDR3 size: 15 residues. The CDR3 bases are TGCGCCAGCAATCTAGTCAGGGGGCCCTATTTTACGCAGTATTTT. Translated: CASNLVRGPYFTQYF.

The V gene is TRBV5-1, the J gene TRBJ1-2; D may be TRBD1 (5 bases). The CDR3 has 14 residues. V was trimmed by 0 bases and J by 12 bases, leaving 18 bases between them. The germline V gene encodes CDR1 SGHRS and CDR2 YFSETQ. CDR3: CASSLAGQGNGHTF. In DNA form, the CDR3 reads TGCGCCAGCAGCTTGGCCGGTCAGGGTAACGGCCACACCTTC.

The rearrangement joins TRBV5-1 to TRBJ2-1; 7 nucleotides match TRBD2. The length of the CDR3 is 16 residues. Losses at the gene ends were 4 bases for V and 8 bases for J; bases not matched to a gene: 15. The germline CDR1 and CDR2 sequences are SGHRS and YFSETQ. The chain's CDR3 is CASSPTGTIGFDEQFF. CDR3 DNA sequence: TGCGCCAGCAGCCCCACCGGGACTATCGGCTTCGATGAGCAGTTCTTC.

V usage is TRBV29-1 and J usage is TRBJ1-2, with D maybe TRBD1 (6 bases). Germline loops: CDR1 SQVTM, CDR2 ANQGSEA. V was pared by 4 bases and J by 3 bases, with 9 bases between. The CDR3 totals 12 residues. The CDR3 is CSVGQEYYGYTF. As DNA, the CDR3 is TGCAGCGTTGGACAGGAATACTATGGCTACACCTTC.

The V and J genes are TRBV25-1 and TRBJ2-3; possibly TRBD1 for D (6 bases). Trimming shortened V by 8 bases and J by 2 bases, and 11 bases separated the two germline ends. CDR3 size: 13 residues. CDR1 is MGHDK and CDR2 is SYGVNS in the germline V gene. The CDR3 DNA reads TGTGCCAGCCTACAGGGACCCACAGATACGCAGTATTTT. It encodes CASLQGPTDTQYF.

This clone was detected a few times. The chain is built from TRBV14 and TRBJ2-6; D ambiguous. CDR3 length: 12 residues. Per the germline V gene, CDR1 is SGHDN and CDR2 is FVKESK. Trimming cost V 8 bases and J 0 bases, with 2 bases left between them. The CDR3 is CASGSGANVLTF. CDR3 nucleotides: TGTGCCAGCGGCTCTGGGGCCAACGTCCTGACTTTC.

The table lists this clone with a few counts. The V call is TRBV2, the J call TRBJ1-3; no clear D. Germline assignment: CDR1 SNHLY and CDR2 FYNNEI. Trimming pared 6 bases from V and 4 bases from J, leaving 13 bases between. The CDR3 is made up of 14 amino acids. The CDR3 bases are TGTGCCAGCAGGGGCAGTTCAGTAGGAAACACCATATATTTT. Its protein product is CASRGSSVGNTIYF. Drawing the rest from reference TRBV2 and TRBJ1-3, the complete variable domain is EPEVTQTPSHQVTQMGQEVILRCVPISNHLYFYWYRQILGQKVEFLVSFYNNEISEKSEIFDDQFSVERPDGSNFTLKIRSTKLEDSAMYFCASRGSSVGNTIYFGEGSWLTVV.

This chain uses TRBV7-2 with TRBJ1-3, with a tentative D call TRBD1 (6 bases). The CDR3 is 15 amino acids. The germline CDR1 and CDR2 sequences are SGHTA and FQGNSA. V dropped 1 base and J dropped 3 bases, with 10 bases sitting between them. CDR3 DNA: TGTGCCAGCAGCTTAGACACAGGGAGTGGAAACACCATATATTTT. Translated, it gives CASSLDTGSGNTIYF.

The V call is TRBV19, the J call TRBJ2-2; unclear D gene. From germline, CDR1 is LNHDA and CDR2 SQIVND (reference sequence). This CDR3 is built from 15 residues. V lost 3 bases and J lost 0, with 8 bases in between. CDR3 residues: CASSMKSSNTGELFF. The CDR3 DNA reads TGTGCCAGTAGTATGAAAAGCTCGAACACCGGGGAGCTGTTTTTT.

This clone was seen a few times. Sequence at one end of the junction differs from germline and may be a read error. This chain links TRBV7-7 with TRBJ1-4, with a weak D call TRBD1 (5 bases). CDR3 length: 13 amino acids. Germline CDR1 is SSHAT and CDR2 is FNYEAQ (reference sequence). In nucleotides, the CDR3 is TGTGCTAGCAGCTCTCAGGGAGGTGAAAAACTGTTTTTT. Translating gives CASSSQGGEKLFF.

The V gene is TRBV28, the J gene TRBJ1-6; D call uncertain. Germline assignment: CDR1 MDHEN and CDR2 SYDVKM. V was trimmed by 6 bases and J by 14 bases, leaving 14 bases between them. The CDR3 is 12 amino acids. This CDR3 reads CASSLGLGTLHF. Here the CDR3 DNA reads TGTGCCAGCAGCCTAGGTCTGGGCACCCTCCACTTT.

This clone showed up just a few times. The rearrangement joins TRBV6-6 to TRBJ2-5, with D perhaps TRBD2 (5 bases). The germline V gene has CDR1 MNHNY and CDR2 SVGAGI (reference sequence). The CDR3 consists of 15 residues. V lost 2 bases, J lost 5 bases, and 15 bases lay in between. The CDR3 loop reads CASSYEGGRRETQYF. CDR3 in DNA: TGTGCCAGCAGTTACGAGGGTGGGCGTAGGGAGACCCAGTACTTC.

A few counts support this clone. This chain links TRBV6-5 with TRBJ2-3, with 7 bases aligning to TRBD2. Trimming at V came to 8 bases and at J to 3 bases, leaving 8 bases not matched to a gene. Per germline, CDR1 MNHEY and CDR2 SVGAGI. This CDR3 comprises 14 residues. The CDR3 coding sequence is TGTGCCAGCGCGCCGGGACTAATGACAGATACGCAGTATTTT. Amino acids: CASAPGLMTDTQYF.

This chain joins TRBV7-2 and TRBJ2-7, with TRBD1 as a possible D gene (5 bases). This CDR3 is built from 13 residues. V dropped 5 bases and J dropped 3 bases, with 11 bases sitting between them. Per the germline V gene, CDR1 is SGHTA and CDR2 is FQGNSA. The CDR3: CASSPRVIYEQYF. The CDR3, as DNA: TGTGCCAGCAGCCCCAGGGTTATCTACGAGCAGTACTTC.

This clone was counted between two and nine times. The V call is TRBV11-2, the J call TRBJ2-3; D possibly matches TRBD1 or TRBD2 (5 bases each). Germline V gene data show CDR1 as SGHAT and CDR2 as FQNNGV. CDR3 length equals 15 residues. V gave up 3 bases and J gave up 3 bases, with 13 bases separating them. CDR3 region: CASSFGTVGTDTQYF. The CDR3 nucleotides read TGTGCCAGCAGCTTTGGGACGGTGGGAACAGATACGCAGTATTTT.

This clone has only one observation. This sample includes further DNA sequences coding for the same CDR3. J is TRBJ1-2 and V is TRBV30; D unclear. Trimming removed 0 bases from V and 8 bases from J, with 7 bases in between. CDR1 is GTSNPN and CDR2 is SVGIG in the germline V gene (reference sequence). The CDR3 sequence is 11 residues long. The CDR3 protein is CAWSVGGGYTF. The CDR3 DNA reads as TGTGCCTGGAGTGTAGGAGGGGGCTACACCTTC.

The genes are TRBV2 and TRBJ1-2; possible D gene TRBD1, 5 bases. This CDR3 region has 15 residues. Germline CDR1 and CDR2: SNHLY and FYNNEI. V lost 3 bases and J 3 bases, leaving 14 bases between the germline ends. The CDR3 nucleotides are TGTGCCAGCAGTGACGACAGCCTCGATGACTATGGCTACACCTTC. The encoded protein is CASSDDSLDDYGYTF.

The chain couples TRBV30 to TRBJ1-3; D gene unclear. Germline V gene lookup returns CDR1 GTSNPN and CDR2 SVGIG (reference sequence). Trimming took 1 base from V and 0 from J, leaving 13 bases between them. The CDR3 extends over 16 amino acids. For the CDR3, the DNA is TGTGCCTGGAGTGCCGCCGACATCAGCTCTGGAAACACCATATATTTT. This gives the protein CAWSAADISSGNTIYF.

This clone has just one count. This chain links TRBV7-2 with TRBJ2-7; 9 bases map to TRBD1. This CDR3 is 15 amino acids long. Germline values: CDR1 SGHTA, CDR2 FQGNSA. V shed 0 bases and J 0 bases; nucleotides not matched to a gene: 0. CDR3 bases: TGTGCCAGCAGCTTAGCGGGACAGGGCTCCTACGAGCAGTACTTC. This encodes CASSLAGQGSYEQYF.

The chain combines TRBV29-1 with TRBJ1-4; tentatively, D is TRBD1 (5 bases). In germline, CDR1 is SQVTM, CDR2 ANQGSEA. V lost 4 bases and J 8 bases, leaving 8 bases between the germline ends. The CDR3 consists of 11 residues. The CDR3 region has the DNA TGCAGCGTTGGGGAGGGGGAAAAACTGTTTTTT. It codes for CSVGEGEKLFF.

The J gene is TRBJ1-1, the V gene TRBV6-5; 8 nucleotides align to TRBD1. Trimming at V came to 6 bases and at J to 1 base, leaving 4 bases not matched to a gene. CDR1 is MNHEY and CDR2 is SVGAGI in the germline V gene. This CDR3 is 14 amino acids long. The CDR3 nucleotides read TGTGCCAGCAGCATAGACAGGGGGAACACTGAAGCTTTCTTT. This translates into CASSIDRGNTEAFF.

In the case of this clone: Other nucleotide sequences in the sample specify the same CDR3. V usage is TRBV29-1 and J usage is TRBJ2-3; no clear D. Trimming stripped 4 bases from V and 3 bases from J, with 2 bases between. This CDR3 has 10 amino acids. Germline CDR1 and CDR2: SQVTM and ANQGSEA. As DNA, the CDR3 is TGCAGCGTTGGTACAGATACGCAGTATTTT. Encoded protein: CSVGTDTQYF.